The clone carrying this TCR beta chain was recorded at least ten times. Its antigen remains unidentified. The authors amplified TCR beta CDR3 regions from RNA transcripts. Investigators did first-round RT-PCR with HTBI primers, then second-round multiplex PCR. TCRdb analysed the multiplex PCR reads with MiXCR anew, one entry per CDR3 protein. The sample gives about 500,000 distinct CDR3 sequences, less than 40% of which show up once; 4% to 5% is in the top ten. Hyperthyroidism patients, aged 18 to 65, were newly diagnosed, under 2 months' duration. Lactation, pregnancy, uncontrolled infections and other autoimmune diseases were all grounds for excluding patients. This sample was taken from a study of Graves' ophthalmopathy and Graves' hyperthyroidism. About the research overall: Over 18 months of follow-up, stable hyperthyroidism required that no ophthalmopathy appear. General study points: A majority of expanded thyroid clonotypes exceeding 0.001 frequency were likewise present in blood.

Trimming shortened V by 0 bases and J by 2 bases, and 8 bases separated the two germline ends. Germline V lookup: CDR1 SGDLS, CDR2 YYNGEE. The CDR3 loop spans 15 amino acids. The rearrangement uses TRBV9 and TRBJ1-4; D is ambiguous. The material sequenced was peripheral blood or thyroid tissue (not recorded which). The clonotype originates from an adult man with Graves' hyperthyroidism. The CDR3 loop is CASSVGEGTNEKLFF. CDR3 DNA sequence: TGTGCCAGCAGCGTAGGGGAGGGTACTAATGAAAAACTGTTTTTT.